Shown below are 30 T cell receptor beta chains from a single sample sequenced in a study of multiple sclerosis patients with progressive multifocal leukoencephalopathy. Time point specified: 5 to 6 months of natalizumab therapy. Clones were sequenced by immunoSEQ multiplex PCR, and TCRdb holds only the in-frame ones, with some missing. The data show 25,000 to 35,000 clones, about 90% seen once. The source was PBMCs, collected from a patient treated with natalizumab. Receptors originate from a human donor with multiple sclerosis.

V gene TRBV6-6 combines with J gene TRBJ2-4; D might be TRBD1 (5 bases). From germline, CDR1 is MNHNY and CDR2 SVGAGI (reference sequence). The CDR3 has 14 residues. Between the trimmed V and J ends, which lost 3 bases and 8 bases, there was a span of 14 bases. CDR3 in DNA: TGTGCCAGCAGTTATCCCAGGGTAGAGGACATTCAGTACTTC. Protein product: CASSYPRVEDIQYF.

V usage is TRBV7-2 and J usage is TRBJ2-4; weak D call: TRBD2 (5 bases). V was pared by 1 base and J by 7 bases, with 11 bases between. The CDR3 totals 14 residues. From germline, CDR1 is SGHTA and CDR2 FQGNSA. The CDR3, as DNA: TGTGCCAGCAGCTTAGGGGGAGTTAACAACATTCAGTACTTC. It codes for CASSLGGVNNIQYF.

The V call is TRBV29-1, the J call TRBJ2-1; 10 bases agree with TRBD1. The germline gives CDR1 SQVTM, CDR2 ANQGSEA. V was pared by 6 bases and J by 9 bases, with 20 bases of the junction left unmatched. CDR3 length: 17 residues. The CDR3 bases are TGCAGCGTCTCGTTCAATGCCGGGACAGGGGCCAGCGCTGAGCAGTTCTTC. Its protein is CSVSFNAGTGASAEQFF.

V and J are TRBV6-1 and TRBJ1-1; D gene uncertain. CDR3 size: 12 residues. V lost 5 bases to trimming and J lost 1 base, with 5 bases between them. Germline lookup yields CDR1 MNHNS and CDR2 SASEGT. In nucleotides, the CDR3 is TGTGCCAGCAGTTTCCCGAACACTGAAGCTTTCTTT. Translation gives CASSFPNTEAFF.

The chain carries TRBV5-1 and TRBJ2-1; TRBD1 matches at 8 bases. This CDR3 region has 14 residues. Germline trimming cut 4 bases from V and 3 bases from J; bases unmatched to any gene: 3. CDR1 is SGHRS and CDR2 is YFSETQ in the germline V gene. The CDR3 loop is CASSPGTGYNEQFF. Written as DNA, the CDR3 is TGCGCCAGCAGCCCAGGGACAGGCTACAATGAGCAGTTCTTC.

The chain links TRBV12-5 to TRBJ1-1; D remains ambiguous. CDR3 length: 17 amino acids. Per the germline V gene, CDR1 is LGHNT and CDR2 is FRNRAP. The V gene lost 1 base and the J gene lost 1 base, with 16 bases spanning the gap. The CDR3 is CASGLGTAGVRNTEAFF. The DNA of the CDR3 is TGTGCTAGTGGTTTGGGAACGGCCGGGGTAAGGAACACTGAAGCTTTCTTT.

This chain joins TRBV28 and TRBJ2-5; no clear D. The last part of the DNA fits TRBJ2-7 better; the J call may be wrong. This CDR3 spans 14 amino acids. CDR1 is MDHEN, CDR2 SYDVKM, per germline. The CDR3 bases are TGTGCCAGCAGTTTGGCACCTCGAAAGGGCGAGCAGTACTTC. It specifies CASSLAPRKGEQYF.

The rearrangement uses TRBV27 and TRBJ2-1, with 7 bases matching TRBD1. CDR3 length: 15 amino acids. With V trimmed by 2 bases and J by 2 bases, 3 bases remained unmatched. Germline V gives CDR1 MNHEY, CDR2 SMNVEV (reference sequence). The CDR3 spells CASSLGTATYNEQFF. Here the CDR3 DNA reads TGTGCCAGCAGTTTAGGGACAGCTACCTACAATGAGCAGTTCTTC.

This clone was counted only a few times. The J gene is TRBJ1-2, the V gene TRBV19; D uncertain. The germline V and J ends were trimmed by 3 bases and 6 bases, with 11 bases remaining between them. The CDR3 has 13 amino acids. Germline V gives CDR1 LNHDA, CDR2 SQIVND (reference sequence). CDR3 sequence (DNA): TGTGCCAGTAGTATCGACGGAGGGCATGGCTACACCTTC. Encoded protein: CASSIDGGHGYTF.

The chain joins TRBV6-6 to TRBJ1-1; D is uncertain. V lost 6 bases, J lost 0 bases, and 8 bases lay in between. The CDR3 has 13 residues. The germline CDR1 and CDR2 sequences are MNHNY and SVGAGI (reference sequence). The DNA for the CDR3 is TGTGCCAGCAGGCGACATCTGAACACTGAAGCTTTCTTT. Translating gives CASRRHLNTEAFF.

The chain uses TRBV2 and TRBJ2-4; D uncertain. V was cut by 1 base and J by 0 bases, with 10 bases left in between. CDR3 length: 16 amino acids. CDR1 is SNHLY, CDR2 FYNNEI, per germline. The CDR3 loop reads CASSEEPQLAKNIQYF. DNA of the CDR3: TGTGCCAGCAGTGAAGAGCCCCAATTAGCCAAAAACATTCAGTACTTC.

The chain uses TRBV7-8 and TRBJ2-7; D may be TRBD2 (5 bases). The CDR3 is made up of 15 amino acids. Trimming removed 5 bases from V and 0 bases from J, with 14 bases in between. Germline loops: CDR1 SGHVS, CDR2 FQNEAQ. CDR3: CASSGSPLSSYEQYF. CDR3 nucleotide sequence: TGTGCCAGCAGCGGGAGTCCCCTGAGCTCCTACGAGCAGTACTTC.

For this clone: One end of the junction is discordant with germline, which a read error may explain. CDR3 in amino acids: CASSLGFWETQYF. The DNA for the CDR3 is TGTGCTAGCAGCTTAGGATTTTGGGAGACCCAGTACTTC. J is TRBJ2-5 and V is TRBV7-7; the D is unclear. The CDR3 totals 13 residues. Germline V lookup: CDR1 SSHAT, CDR2 FNYEAQ (reference sequence).

This clone was recorded once. The chain has TRBV7-2 and TRBJ1-6; the D is unclear. The CDR3 is made up of 14 amino acids. Germline CDR1 and CDR2: SGHTA and FQGNSA. The V end was cut by 1 base, the J end by 9 bases, with 10 bases between. CDR3 residues: CASSLETVLSPLHF. CDR3 in DNA: TGTGCCAGCAGCTTAGAGACGGTACTTTCACCCCTCCACTTT.

Only a few counts were recorded for this clone. The CDR3 bases are TGTGCCAGCAGTTTATTGGGCTCCGGCACCGGGGAGCTGTTTTTT. Protein product: CASSLLGSGTGELFF. V is TRBV28 and J is TRBJ2-2; D is undetermined. The germline CDR1 and CDR2 sequences are MDHEN and SYDVKM. V lost 1 base and J lost 4, with 10 bases in between. The CDR3 runs to 15 residues.

The chain recombines TRBV29-1 with TRBJ2-6; 11 bases align to TRBD2. Germline CDR1 SQVTM, CDR2 ANQGSEA. The CDR3 runs 16 residues. With V trimmed by 4 bases and J by 0 bases, 2 bases remained unmatched. This CDR3 reads CSVAGLAGSGANVLTF. For the CDR3, the DNA is TGCAGCGTTGCCGGACTAGCGGGCTCTGGGGCCAACGTCCTGACTTTC.

This clone was recorded once. J is TRBJ2-3 and V is TRBV5-1; 7 bases are shared with TRBD1. Looked up from germline, CDR1 is SGHRS and CDR2 is YFSETQ. There are 14 residues in the CDR3. J lost 1 base, V lost 5 bases, and 4 bases had no gene match. The CDR3 region is CASSSDRGTDTQYF. DNA of the CDR3: TGCGCCAGCAGTAGTGACAGGGGCACAGATACGCAGTATTTT. The whole variable domain, filled in from reference TRBV5-1 and TRBJ2-3, reads KAGVTQTPRYLIKTRGQQVTLSCSPISGHRSVSWYQQTPGQGLQFLFEYFSETQRNKGNFPGRFSGRQFSNSRSEMNVSTLELGDSALYLCASSSDRGTDTQYFGPGTRLTVL.

This chain joins TRBV28 and TRBJ2-2; the match to TRBD2 covers 7 bases. The ends lost 5 bases at V and 5 bases at J; junction bases unmatched: 8. CDR3 length: 15 amino acids. Germline CDR1 MDHEN, CDR2 SYDVKM. The CDR3 loop reads CASSPPGAGTGELFF. CDR3 in DNA: TGTGCCAGCAGTCCCCCGGGAGCGGGGACCGGGGAGCTGTTTTTT. The complete variable domain, with remaining parts taken from reference TRBV28 and TRBJ2-2, reads DVKVTQSSRYLVKRTGEKVFLECVQDMDHENMFWYRQDPGLGLRLIYFSYDVKMKEKGDIPEGYSVSREKKERFSLILESASTNQTSMYLCASSPPGAGTGELFFGEGSRLTVL.

With regard to this clone: The junction differs from germline at one of its ends, possibly a read error. The chain joins TRBV18 to TRBJ2-3; 13 bases align to TRBD2. CDR1 and CDR2 (germline): KGHSH, LQKENI. The CDR3 totals 18 residues. CDR3 region: CASSPLAGGVGSTDTQYF. Written as DNA, the CDR3 is TGTGCCAGCTCCCCACTAGCGGGAGGGGTTGGGAGCACAGATACGCAGTATTTT. The entire variable domain, with the rest obtained from reference TRBV18 and TRBJ2-3, is as follows: NAGVMQNPRHLVRRRGQEARLRCSPMKGHSHVYWYRQLPEEGLKFMVYLQKENIIDESGMPKERFSAEFPKEGPSILRIQQVVRGDSAAYFCASSPLAGGVGSTDTQYFGPGTRLTVL.

The chain has TRBV28 and TRBJ2-7, with 9 bases identical to TRBD1. This CDR3 spans 14 amino acids. Germline lookup yields CDR1 MDHEN and CDR2 SYDVKM. V lost 3 bases to trimming and J lost 1 base; unmatched junction nucleotides: 1. The CDR3 spells CASSFGTGSYEQYF. CDR3 nucleotides: TGTGCCAGCAGTTTCGGGACAGGGTCCTACGAGCAGTACTTC.

The rearrangement uses TRBV7-2 and TRBJ2-7, with 7 bases that match TRBD1. Germline V gene data show CDR1 as SGHTA and CDR2 as FQGNSA. V lost 6 bases and J lost 0; bases outside the gene matches: 8. The CDR3 has 15 residues. In DNA, the CDR3 is TGTGCCAGCAGGGTTGGACAGGTATCCTCCTACGAGCAGTACTTC. Its protein product is CASRVGQVSSYEQYF.

DNA of the CDR3: TGTGCCAGCAGTGAAGCGCTTCCGCCGTCCGGTGAGCAGTTCTTC. This sequence encodes CASSEALPPSGEQFF. The V gene is TRBV6-1, the J gene TRBJ2-1; D is undetermined. Germline V gene lookup returns CDR1 MNHNS and CDR2 SASEGT. Trimming left V 0 bases short and J 9 bases short, with 15 bases between. This CDR3 is built from 15 residues.

This chain joins TRBV2 and TRBJ1-5, with D tentatively TRBD1 (6 bases). With 1 base removed from V and 4 bases from J, the gap between germline ends came to 11 bases. Germline V lookup: CDR1 SNHLY, CDR2 FYNNEI. The CDR3 runs to 15 residues. CDR3 nucleotide sequence: TGTGCCAGCAGTGAAGGGGCAGGGGCAAATCAGCCCCAGCATTTT. Protein product: CASSEGAGANQPQHF.

The chain recombines TRBV25-1 with TRBJ1-1; perhaps TRBD1 as D (5 bases). This CDR3 contains 11 residues. Germline CDR1 is MGHDK and CDR2 is SYGVNS. V lost 4 bases and J 10 bases, leaving 10 bases between the germline ends. In DNA form, the CDR3 reads TGTGCCAGCAGTGGGGGGAGACGAGCTTTCTTT. It codes for CASSGGRRAFF.

The chain uses TRBV7-2 and TRBJ2-7; a possible D gene is TRBD2 (5 bases). Germline V lookup: CDR1 SGHTA, CDR2 FQGNSA. The CDR3 extends over 16 amino acids. Deletions cut 1 base from V and 7 bases from J, with 20 bases between. The CDR3 spells CASSLVASPSRWEQYF. In DNA form, the CDR3 reads TGTGCCAGCAGCTTAGTGGCTAGCCCCAGTCGGTGGGAGCAGTACTTC.

This clone was detected only a few times. This specimen includes other DNA sequences encoding the same CDR3. The chain employs TRBV7-8 and TRBJ2-7; TRBD2 might be the D (6 bases). The CDR3 consists of 13 residues. Germline V gives CDR1 SGHVS, CDR2 FQNEAQ. V was cut by 4 bases and J by 7 bases, with 14 bases left in between. The CDR3 nucleotides read TGTGCCAGCAGCTCCACAATGGGGGGTGAGCAGTACTTC. It translates to CASSSTMGGEQYF.

The chain uses TRBV15 and TRBJ2-5; D gene unclear. V lost 1 base to trimming and J lost 4 bases, with 7 bases between them. The germline V gene has CDR1 LNHNV and CDR2 YYDKDF (reference sequence). This CDR3 is built from 13 residues. The CDR3 spells CATSRGLGETQYF. CDR3 DNA: TGTGCCACCAGCAGAGGCTTAGGAGAGACCCAGTACTTC.

The CDR3 DNA reads as TGCGCCAGCAGCCCCAGCCCTACAGGGGTCCATGGCTACACCTTC. Translating gives CASSPSPTGVHGYTF. The chain links TRBV4-1 to TRBJ1-2, with 7 bases lining up with TRBD1. This CDR3 is 15 amino acids long. Trimming at V came to 4 bases and at J to 6 bases, leaving 11 bases not matched to a gene. The germline V gene has CDR1 MGHRA and CDR2 YSYEKL.

The rearrangement links TRBV19 to TRBJ2-3, with TRBD2 matching over 9 bases. The V gene's germline CDR1 is LNHDA and CDR2 SQIVND (reference sequence). CDR3 length: 18 residues. After removal of 4 bases from V and 2 bases from J, the junction contained 13 bases not matched to a gene. The CDR3 here is CASSNPLSLAGITDTQYF. The CDR3 nucleotides are TGTGCCAGTAGTAACCCTCTGTCGCTAGCGGGGATCACAGATACGCAGTATTTT.

The chain recombines TRBV11-2 with TRBJ2-5; a weak D match, TRBD1 (5 bases). The J call is in doubt because the DNA end fits TRBJ2-7 better. CDR3 length: 17 amino acids. Looked up from germline, CDR1 is SGHAT and CDR2 is FQNNGV. CDR3 bases: TGTGCCAGCAGCTCAGGCGGTATGGGGCTTCACGGACACGAGCAGTACTTC. It yields the protein CASSSGGMGLHGHEQYF.